These 21 T cell receptor beta chains came from one sample sequenced in a study of shared clonotypes between healthy human individuals. Assay used: immunoSEQ multiplex PCR; TCRdb lists only in-frame clones, some missing. The table lists about 1 million clones, around four fifths of them singletons. Sequences were obtained from memory CD4+ T cells sorted from blood. The sample's subset: CD45RA-negative fraction. The receptor set was obtained from a man aged 18 to 29 in good health.

The rearrangement uses TRBV7-3 and TRBJ2-7; D is possibly TRBD2 (5 bases). The germline V gene has CDR1 SGHTA and CDR2 FQGTGA. The CDR3 spans 13 residues. V was shortened by 3 bases and J by 5 bases, with 11 bases between the two germline ends. CDR3 in DNA: TGTGCCAGCAGCTTGCCGGGGTTCAACGAGCAGTACTTC. This gives the protein CASSLPGFNEQYF.

V usage is TRBV19 and J usage is TRBJ2-6; D is unclear. This CDR3 is 17 amino acids long. From germline, CDR1 is LNHDA and CDR2 SQIVND (reference sequence). V dropped 6 bases and J dropped 0 bases, with 15 bases sitting between them. CDR3 region: CASSREGRSSGANVLTF. Here the CDR3 DNA reads TGTGCCAGTAGCCGCGAAGGAAGGAGCTCTGGGGCCAACGTCCTGACTTTC.

The chain joins TRBV6-4 to TRBJ1-2; 8 bases align to TRBD1. Germline V gene sequence: CDR1 MRHNA, CDR2 SNTAGT. The J segment lost 3 bases and the V segment lost 0 bases, leaving 3 bases of the junction unmatched. CDR3 length equals 15 residues. The DNA of the CDR3 is TGTGCCAGCAGTGACTCGAGCAGGGGGCACTATGGCTACACCTTC. It codes for CASSDSSRGHYGYTF.

For the CDR3, the DNA is TGCGCCAGCAGTGAGTTGGGGGGAAACACAGATACGCAGTATTTT. Its translation is CASSELGGNTDTQYF. This chain uses TRBV10-2 with TRBJ2-3, with D maybe TRBD2 (6 bases). Trimming left V 1 base short and J 2 bases short, with 10 bases between. Germline CDR1 and CDR2: WSHSY and SAAADI. The CDR3 length is 15 residues.

This clone was detected only a few times. The V call is TRBV7-9, the J call TRBJ1-1, with D possibly TRBD1 on 5 matching bases. CDR3 length: 16 residues. The V and J ends lost 7 bases and 1 base respectively, with 19 bases between them. CDR1 and CDR2 (germline): SEHNR, FQNEAQ (reference sequence). CDR3 sequence reads: CASTLGAGDSNTEAFF. The CDR3 bases are TGTGCCAGCACTTTAGGAGCGGGGGACTCGAACACTGAAGCTTTCTTT.

The V gene is TRBV29-1, the J gene TRBJ2-5; D might be TRBD2 (5 bases). V was trimmed by 6 bases and J by 2 bases, leaving 10 bases between them. Per the germline V gene, CDR1 is SQVTM and CDR2 is ANQGSEA. CDR3 size: 12 residues. The CDR3 DNA follows: TGCAGCGTGGGGAGATTACAAGAGACCCAGTACTTC. Translating gives CSVGRLQETQYF.

This rearrangement joins TRBV2 to TRBJ2-7; a weak D match, TRBD1 (5 bases). The CDR3 runs 15 residues. V lost 4 bases and J lost 5, with 18 bases in between. The germline gives CDR1 SNHLY, CDR2 FYNNEI. As DNA, the CDR3 is TGTGCCAGCAGTGGTGGTAGTGGTTCCAGGGACGAGCAGTACTTC. Translated, it gives CASSGGSGSRDEQYF. Together with reference TRBV2 and TRBJ2-7, the CDR3 gives the full variable domain: EPEVTQTPSHQVTQMGQEVILRCVPISNHLYFYWYRQILGQKVEFLVSFYNNEISEKSEIFDDQFSVERPDGSNFTLKIRSTKLEDSAMYFCASSGGSGSRDEQYFGPGTRLTVT.

A few counts support this clone. One base separates it from a far larger clone, so it is likely a read error. The identical CDR3 is also encoded by other nucleotide sequences in the sample. V and J are TRBV14 and TRBJ1-3; D is unresolved. Looked up from germline, CDR1 is SGHDN and CDR2 is FVKESK. V lost 4 bases to trimming and J lost 0 bases, with 1 base between them. This CDR3 has 12 residues. CDR3 region: CASSPSGNTIYF. As DNA, the CDR3 is TGTGCCAGCAGCCCCTCTGGAAACACCATATATTTT.

This clone has only a few counts. The rearrangement links TRBV28 to TRBJ1-5; D might be TRBD1 (6 bases). This CDR3 has 14 residues. Germline CDR1 reads MDHEN; CDR2 reads SYDVKM. Trimming left V 7 bases short and J 7 bases short, with 17 bases between. Here the CDR3 DNA reads TGTGCCAGCACCCTTGCGGCGGACAGACAGCCCCAGCATTTT. It encodes CASTLAADRQPQHF.

The rearrangement uses TRBV2 and TRBJ2-7; a possible D gene is TRBD1 (5 bases). The CDR3 loop spans 12 amino acids. Germline loops: CDR1 SNHLY, CDR2 FYNNEI. Trimming removed 7 bases at V and 2 bases at J, with 9 bases between. The CDR3 reads CASTQGTYEQYF. For the CDR3, the DNA is TGTGCCAGCACCCAGGGAACCTACGAGCAGTACTTC.

CDR3 residues: CATSTVGQPTNEKLFF. The CDR3 DNA reads as TGTGCCACCAGCACCGTGGGTCAGCCTACTAATGAAAAACTGTTTTTT. The rearrangement uses TRBV15 and TRBJ1-4; D remains unclear. The ends were cut back, 4 bases at V and 2 bases at J, with 14 bases in the middle. The CDR3 length is 16 residues. Germline V gene data show CDR1 as LNHNV and CDR2 as YYDKDF (reference sequence).

In the case of this clone: Other DNA sequences in the same sample also yield this CDR3. The V gene is TRBV2, the J gene TRBJ1-2; TRBD1 aligns across 7 bases. The V gene's germline CDR1 is SNHLY and CDR2 FYNNEI. This CDR3 region has 14 residues. After removal of 1 base from V and 4 bases from J, the junction contained 3 bases not matched to a gene. CDR3: CASSEGQGSYGYTF. CDR3 bases: TGTGCCAGCAGTGAAGGACAGGGTTCCTATGGCTACACCTTC.

This chain links TRBV5-1 with TRBJ2-3, with D tentatively TRBD1 (5 bases). The length of the CDR3 is 15 residues. The germline V gene has CDR1 SGHRS and CDR2 YFSETQ. Trimming pared 1 base from V and 4 bases from J, leaving 13 bases between. The CDR3 DNA follows: TGCGCCAGCAGCTTGCCCCAGGGTATTGCAGATACGCAGTATTTT. This gives the protein CASSLPQGIADTQYF.

The genes are TRBV5-1 and TRBJ2-1, with D possibly being TRBD2 (6 bases). The germline gives CDR1 SGHRS, CDR2 YFSETQ. The CDR3 has 12 amino acids. Trimming cost V 3 bases and J 11 bases, with 12 bases left between them. The chain's CDR3 is CASSSGEVQQFF. DNA of the CDR3: TGCGCCAGCAGCTCTGGGGAGGTGCAGCAGTTCTTC. Full variable domain (missing parts from reference TRBV5-1 and TRBJ2-1): KAGVTQTPRYLIKTRGQQVTLSCSPISGHRSVSWYQQTPGQGLQFLFEYFSETQRNKGNFPGRFSGRQFSNSRSEMNVSTLELGDSALYLCASSSGEVQQFFGPGTRLTVL.

The chain employs TRBV2 and TRBJ2-3; D is perhaps TRBD1 (6 bases). Trimming removed 6 bases from V and 2 bases from J, with 15 bases in between. The CDR3 extends over 15 amino acids. The germline V gene encodes CDR1 SNHLY and CDR2 FYNNEI. The CDR3, as DNA: TGTGCCAGCAGCCCGGGACAAACCTACACAGATACGCAGTATTTT. This gives the protein CASSPGQTYTDTQYF.

The J gene is TRBJ2-2, the V gene TRBV29-1; D gene ambiguous. This CDR3 spans 12 amino acids. Trimming took 4 bases from V and 5 from J, leaving 8 bases between them. Germline CDR1 reads SQVTM; CDR2 reads ANQGSEA. The CDR3 bases are TGCAGCGTTGGATCTGCGACCGGGGAGCTGTTTTTT. Protein: CSVGSATGELFF.

The rearrangement uses TRBV11-2 and TRBJ1-6, with TRBD1 matching 8 bases. The CDR3 spans 18 residues. The germline CDR1 and CDR2 sequences are SGHAT and FQNNGV. After removal of 4 bases from V and 5 bases from J, the junction contained 13 bases not matched to a gene. CDR3 bases: TGTGCCAGCAGCTCAGTGGGGGACAGGAGGAGCCATAATTCACCCCTCCACTTT. The encoded protein is CASSSVGDRRSHNSPLHF.

J is TRBJ1-3 and V is TRBV7-9, with D possibly TRBD1 on 6 matching bases. Germline loops: CDR1 SEHNR, CDR2 FQNEAQ (reference sequence). CDR3 length equals 16 residues. V was cut by 1 base and J by 4 bases, with 14 bases left in between. In nucleotides, the CDR3 is TGTGCCAGCAGCTTAGGTCCAGGGGCTACGGGAAACACCATATATTTT. Its translation is CASSLGPGATGNTIYF.

The chain has TRBV7-2 and TRBJ2-5; 7 positions match TRBD2. Germline CDR1 and CDR2: SGHTA and FQGNSA. J lost 5 bases, V lost 4 bases, and 7 bases had no gene match. The CDR3 runs to 14 residues. The CDR3 region has the DNA TGTGCCAGCAGCTCGTGGGGGGGTTCGGAGACCCAGTACTTC. It is translated as CASSSWGGSETQYF.

This clone was recorded once. The chain uses TRBV7-8 and TRBJ2-5, with a tentative D call TRBD2 (7 bases). Per germline, CDR1 SGHVS and CDR2 FQNEAQ. This CDR3 is 19 amino acids long. The ends were cut back, 4 bases at V and 5 bases at J, with 29 bases in the middle. CDR3 residues: CASSSDVKRGRASGETQYF. Here the CDR3 DNA reads TGTGCCAGCAGCTCCGACGTTAAAAGGGGGAGGGCCTCCGGGGAGACCCAGTACTTC.

Of note for this clone: The sample holds other DNA sequences that translate to the same CDR3. The chain is built from TRBV19 and TRBJ2-7, with 11 positions matching TRBD1. This CDR3 region has 14 residues. The germline V gene encodes CDR1 LNHDA and CDR2 SQIVND (reference sequence). Trimming at V came to 4 bases and at J to 3 bases, leaving 2 bases not matched to a gene. Here the CDR3 reads CASSRDRGDYEQYF. Written as DNA, the CDR3 is TGTGCCAGTAGTAGGGACAGGGGGGACTACGAGCAGTACTTC.